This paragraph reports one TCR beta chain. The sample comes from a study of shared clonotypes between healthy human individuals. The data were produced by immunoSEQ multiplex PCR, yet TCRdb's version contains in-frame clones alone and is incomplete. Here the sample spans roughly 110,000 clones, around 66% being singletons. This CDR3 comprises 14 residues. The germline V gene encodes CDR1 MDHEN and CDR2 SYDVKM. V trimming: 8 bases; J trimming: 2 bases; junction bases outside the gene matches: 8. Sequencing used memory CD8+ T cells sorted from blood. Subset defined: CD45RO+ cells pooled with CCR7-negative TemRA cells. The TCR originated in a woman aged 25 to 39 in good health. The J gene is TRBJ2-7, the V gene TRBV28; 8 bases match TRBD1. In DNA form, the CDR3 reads TGTGCCAGCCATGGACAGGGACCTACCTACGAGCAGTACTTC. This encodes CASHGQGPTYEQYF.